The clone carrying this T cell receptor (beta chain) was found a few times. Its target is not known. Germline V lookup: CDR1 LGHDT, CDR2 YNNKEL (reference sequence). CDR3 size: 13 residues. V lost 4 bases, J lost 7 bases, and 13 bases lay in between. Each CDR3 protein gets one entry after TCRdb re-called the reads with MiXCR. The data contain around 800,000 distinct CDR3 sequences, about 31% of them seen just once; the ten biggest clones take up around 12%. This sample was taken from a study of T cell repertoires in cytomegalovirus infection. Study-wide context: Both CMV infection and a matching HLA type were indicated by public TCR beta signatures. Study-wide results and limits: CMV carriers having the relevant HLA were flagged by cumulative public TCR beta family frequency. CMV-specific HLA-C-restricted TCR beta clonotypes dominated the ex vivo response.

The chain uses TRBV3-1 and TRBJ1-1, with TRBD1 as a possible D gene (6 bases). This TCR came from a human donor in good health (CMV status not recorded). Some clones in this sample may be carry-over from other donors' samples. Sequencing used cultured CD8+ T cells from PBMCs, obtained from culture after CMV antigen stimulation. The CDR3 DNA is TGTGCCAGCAGCCTTACAGGGACCCTTGAAGCTTTCTTT. Amino acid sequence: CASSLTGTLEAFF.